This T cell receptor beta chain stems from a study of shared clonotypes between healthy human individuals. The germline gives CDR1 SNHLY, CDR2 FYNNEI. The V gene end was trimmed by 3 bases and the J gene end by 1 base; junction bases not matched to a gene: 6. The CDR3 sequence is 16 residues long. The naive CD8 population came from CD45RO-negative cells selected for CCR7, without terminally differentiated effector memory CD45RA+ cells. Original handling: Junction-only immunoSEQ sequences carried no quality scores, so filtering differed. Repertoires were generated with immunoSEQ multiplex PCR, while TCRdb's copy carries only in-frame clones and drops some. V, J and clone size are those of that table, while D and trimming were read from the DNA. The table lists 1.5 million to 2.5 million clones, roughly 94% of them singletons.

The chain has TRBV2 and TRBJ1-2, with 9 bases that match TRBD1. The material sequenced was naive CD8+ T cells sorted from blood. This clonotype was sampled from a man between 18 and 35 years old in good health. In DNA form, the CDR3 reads TGTGCCAGCAGTGACCCGGGACAGGGCGGTAACTATGGCTACACCTTC. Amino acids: CASSDPGQGGNYGYTF.